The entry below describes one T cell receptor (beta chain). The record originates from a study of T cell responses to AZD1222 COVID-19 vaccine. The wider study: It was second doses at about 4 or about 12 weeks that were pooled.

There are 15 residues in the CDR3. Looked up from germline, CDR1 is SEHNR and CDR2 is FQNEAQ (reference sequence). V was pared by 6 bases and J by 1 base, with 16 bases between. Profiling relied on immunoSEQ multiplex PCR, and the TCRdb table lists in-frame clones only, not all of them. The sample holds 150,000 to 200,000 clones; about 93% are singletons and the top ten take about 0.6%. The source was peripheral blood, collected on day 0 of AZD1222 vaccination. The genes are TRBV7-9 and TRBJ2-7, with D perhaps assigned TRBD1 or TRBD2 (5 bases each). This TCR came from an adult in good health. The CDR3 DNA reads TGTGCCAGCAGTCCCGGGAAGGGGCTGTCCTACGAGCAGTACTTC. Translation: CASSPGKGLSYEQYF.